A single sample is the source of the 7 T cell receptor beta chains below, sequenced in a study of T cell responses to AZD1222 COVID-19 vaccine. Assay: immunoSEQ multiplex PCR; the TCRdb copy retains only in-frame clones and omits some. The data contain 150,000 or so clones, around 89% of them singletons. Here the sequenced sample was peripheral blood, taken on day 0 of AZD1222 vaccination. All receptors derive from an adult in good health.

The chain employs TRBV5-4 and TRBJ1-2, with TRBD1 matching 11 bases. With 4 bases clipped from V and 7 bases from J, the junction kept 6 bases outside the gene matches. The CDR3 extends over 14 amino acids. In germline, CDR1 is SGHNT, CDR2 YYREEE (reference sequence). Here the CDR3 reads CASSRTGGDSGYTF. CDR3 DNA: TGTGCCAGCAGCCGGACAGGGGGCGATAGTGGCTACACCTTC.

The chain recombines TRBV6-5 with TRBJ1-2; 9 nucleotides agree with TRBD1. The CDR3 is made up of 14 amino acids. Germline V gene data show CDR1 as MNHEY and CDR2 as SVGAGI. Trimming took 7 bases from V and 6 from J; bases not matched to a gene: 9. Here the CDR3 reads CASNPGTGWNGYTF. CDR3 sequence (DNA): TGTGCCAGCAACCCCGGGACAGGGTGGAATGGCTACACCTTC.

This clone came up a few times. The chain links TRBV6-1 to TRBJ1-2; TRBD1 agrees at 7 bases. CDR3 length equals 13 residues. In germline, CDR1 is MNHNS, CDR2 SASEGT. The V gene end was trimmed by 3 bases and the J gene end by 6 bases; junction bases not matched to a gene: 4. The CDR3 sequence is CASSETGSHGYTF. CDR3 in DNA: TGTGCCAGCAGTGAGACAGGGAGTCATGGCTACACCTTC.

V is TRBV18 and J is TRBJ1-3, with D unclear. The CDR3 runs to 13 residues. CDR1 KGHSH and CDR2 LQKENI come from the germline V gene. The V gene lost 4 bases and the J gene lost 4 bases, with 8 bases spanning the gap. The CDR3 coding sequence is TGTGCCAGCTCACTCATCTCGGGAAACACCATATATTTT. Its protein is CASSLISGNTIYF.

This sequence joins TRBV18 and TRBJ2-7; D remains ambiguous. Trimming removed 2 bases at V and 4 bases at J, with 9 bases between. The CDR3 is 13 residues long. Per the germline V gene, CDR1 is KGHSH and CDR2 is LQKENI. Written as DNA, the CDR3 is TGTGCCAGCTCACCATCCGCCCTTTACGAGCAGTACTTC. Its translation: CASSPSALYEQYF.

As to this clone: The junction differs from germline at one of its ends, possibly a read error. The V call is TRBV5-4, the J call TRBJ1-2, with TRBD1 identical over 8 bases. The CDR3 consists of 14 residues. Per germline, CDR1 SGHNT and CDR2 YYREEE (reference sequence). The CDR3, as DNA: TGTGCCAGCAGCTTGGAGGACAGGGACGTTGGCTGCACCTTC. It codes for CASSLEDRDVGCTF. The complete variable domain, with remaining parts taken from reference TRBV5-4 and TRBJ1-2, reads ETGVTQSPTHLIKTRGQQVTLRCSSQSGHNTVSWYQQALGQGPQFIFQYYREEENGRGNFPPRFSGLQFPNYSSELNVNALELDDSALYLCASSLEDRDVGCTFGSGTRLTVV.

This chain connects TRBV5-1 to TRBJ1-5, with 11 bases matching TRBD1. This CDR3 has 16 amino acids. V lost 0 bases and J lost 3; bases outside the gene matches: 2. Germline-derived CDR1 and CDR2 are SGHRS and YFSETQ. The CDR3 loop is CASSLGTGGANQPQHF. In DNA, the CDR3 is TGCGCCAGCAGCTTGGGGACAGGGGGCGCCAATCAGCCCCAGCATTTT. Full variable domain (remainder filled in from reference TRBV5-1 and TRBJ1-5): KAGVTQTPRYLIKTRGQQVTLSCSPISGHRSVSWYQQTPGQGLQFLFEYFSETQRNKGNFPGRFSGRQFSNSRSEMNVSTLELGDSALYLCASSLGTGGANQPQHFGDGTRLSIL.